The 3 T cell receptor beta chains below all came from one sample that was sequenced in a study of T cells in Graves' hyperthyroidism and ophthalmopathy (dated by TCRdb to the late 2010s). Libraries were built with multiplex PCR. The sequencing machine was an Illumina HiSeq 2000. The TCR beta CDR3 regions were amplified from RNA transcripts. The TCR CDR3 was subjected to a first round of RT-PCR using the HTBI primer set and the Qiagen OneStep RT-PCR kit. The raw public reads went through TCRdb reprocessing: fastp at Q25, MiXCR clone calling, in-frame beta chains kept. Each entry is one CDR3 protein sequence, shown with its most common DNA and genes. The sample profile shows around 290,000 distinct CDR3 sequences; roughly 15% of them were found once. Of the sample, 7.9% falls within the top ten clones. The material sequenced was blood. The receptors come from a middle-aged woman with Graves' hyperthyroidism.

This clonotype has a count of ten or more. The chain has TRBV6-1 and TRBJ2-3, with 7 bases fitting TRBD2. The CDR3 spans 16 residues. Unmatched junction bases numbered 7, after V lost 4 bases and J lost 0 bases. From germline, CDR1 is MNHNS and CDR2 SASEGT. The CDR3 region has the DNA TGTGCCAGCAGTGTATCTAGCGGTCCTAGCACAGATACGCAGTATTTT. As protein: CASSVSSGPSTDTQYF.

Notes on this clonotype: This could be a read error, since a much larger clone is one nucleotide away. The conserved closing phenylalanine or tryptophan is absent in this CDR3, likely reflecting a read error. The rearrangement uses TRBV28 and TRBJ2-2, with D tentatively TRBD2 (7 bases). Germline V gene data show CDR1 as MDHEN and CDR2 as SYDVKM. The CDR3 runs to 14 residues. The V gene lost 7 bases and the J gene lost 2 bases, with 11 bases spanning the gap. CDR3 nucleotides: TGTGCCAGCATCAGCGGGACAAACACCGGGGAGCTGTTTGTT. Translating it yields CASISGTNTGELFV.

This clonotype was found many times. The V and J genes are TRBV20-1 and TRBJ1-1; D possibly corresponds to TRBD1 (5 bases). The CDR3 sequence is 15 residues long. V was clipped by 3 bases and J by 3 bases, with 17 bases between them. Germline CDR1 DFQATT, CDR2 SNEGSKA (reference sequence). CDR3 DNA: TGCAGTGCTAGGGGGGACCCCTGGGGGGACACTGAAGCTTTCTTT. This translates into CSARGDPWGDTEAFF.